The 10 T cell receptor beta chains presented below share a single source sample, sequenced in a study of T cells after posttransplantation cyclophosphamide. Profiled with immunoSEQ multiplex PCR; TCRdb holds only in-frame clones, not every one. This table holds about 46,000 clones, about 91% found once. Sequences were obtained from PBMCs. The receptors here all came from a woman aged 45-65 years in good health and a related stem cell transplant donor.

The chain employs TRBV6-4 and TRBJ2-7, with D perhaps TRBD1 (5 bases). CDR3 length equals 16 residues. CDR1 is MRHNA and CDR2 is SNTAGT in the germline V gene. The ends were cut back, 5 bases at V and 0 bases at J, with 17 bases in the middle. CDR3 coding DNA: TGTGCCAGCAGTTCCCTCGGGCAGGGATACTCCTACGAGCAGTACTTC. The encoded protein is CASSSLGQGYSYEQYF.

The gene calls are TRBV19 and TRBJ2-6; possibly TRBD1 for D (6 bases). The CDR3 has 16 amino acids. V shed 5 bases and J shed 0 bases, with 11 bases lying between them. Germline CDR1 reads LNHDA; CDR2 reads SQIVND (reference sequence). CDR3 DNA sequence: TGTGCCAGTAGTGTCCGGACAGCCTCTGGGGCCAACGTCCTGACTTTC. This encodes CASSVRTASGANVLTF.

The chain recombines TRBV14 with TRBJ2-7; 11 bases are shared with TRBD2. V lost 4 bases, J lost 4 bases, and 3 bases stayed unmatched. CDR3 length equals 14 residues. Germline-derived CDR1 and CDR2 are SGHDN and FVKESK. The CDR3 nucleotides are TGTGCCAGCAGCCGGGGGACTAGCGGTTACGAGCAGTACTTC. Its translation: CASSRGTSGYEQYF.

The chain uses TRBV27 and TRBJ2-1, with D tentatively TRBD2 (5 bases). The CDR3 extends over 12 amino acids. CDR1 is MNHEY and CDR2 is SMNVEV in the germline V gene (reference sequence). V was pared by 6 bases and J by 9 bases, with 12 bases between. CDR3 nucleotide sequence: TGTGCCAGCAGGCGGGTGATGGGTGAGCAGTTCTTC. Translating gives CASRRVMGEQFF.

The chain couples TRBV6-5 to TRBJ1-1, with a tentative D call TRBD1 (5 bases). This CDR3 comprises 15 residues. V dropped 0 bases and J dropped 2 bases, with 10 bases sitting between them. Looked up from germline, CDR1 is MNHEY and CDR2 is SVGAGI. This CDR3 reads CASSYSPDSNTEAFF. DNA of the CDR3: TGTGCCAGCAGTTACTCCCCCGACAGCAACACTGAAGCTTTCTTT.

Notes on this clone: One end of the junction does not line up with germline, which may come from a read error. This chain connects TRBV20-1 to TRBJ2-7, with TRBD1 as a possible D gene (5 bases). Germline CDR1 DFQATT, CDR2 SNEGSKA (reference sequence). The CDR3 loop spans 11 amino acids. In nucleotides, the CDR3 is TGCAGTGCTAGAGAACCCCAGGGCCGAGCCTTC. This encodes CSAREPQGRAF.

The rearrangement links TRBV6-5 to TRBJ2-2, with a possible D match to TRBD1 (5 bases). Per germline, CDR1 MNHEY and CDR2 SVGAGI. There are 14 residues in the CDR3. Trimming pared 2 bases from V and 7 bases from J, leaving 11 bases between. CDR3 nucleotides: TGTGCCAGCAGTTACCCAGGGTTGGGCGGGGAGCTGTTTTTT. Its protein product is CASSYPGLGGELFF.

This chain uses TRBV11-2 with TRBJ2-6; D is unclear. Germline CDR1 and CDR2: SGHAT and FQNNGV. The CDR3 length is 12 residues. V lost 4 bases, J lost 8 bases, and 6 bases lay in between. The CDR3 DNA sequence: TGTGCCAGCAGCTCCGTCTCCAACGTCCTGACTTTC. It specifies CASSSVSNVLTF.

The gene calls are TRBV29-1 and TRBJ1-2; 7 nucleotides line up with TRBD1. This CDR3 comprises 15 residues. Germline V lookup: CDR1 SQVTM, CDR2 ANQGSEA. J gave up 0 bases and V 6 bases, and 10 bases lay outside the gene matches. CDR3 loop: CSVSDRATSNYGYTF. The CDR3 DNA reads TGCAGCGTCTCCGACAGGGCAACTTCTAACTATGGCTACACCTTC.

The chain employs TRBV5-1 and TRBJ2-2; a weak D match, TRBD1 (7 bases). The V and J ends lost 4 bases and 4 bases respectively, with 17 bases between them. This CDR3 is 16 amino acids long. Per the germline V gene, CDR1 is SGHRS and CDR2 is YFSETQ. The DNA for the CDR3 is TGCGCCAGCAGCCCGCTAGCGACAGGGCCCACCGGGGAGCTGTTTTTT. It is translated as CASSPLATGPTGELFF. Using reference TRBV5-1 and TRBJ2-2 for the parts outside the CDR3, the full variable domain is KAGVTQTPRYLIKTRGQQVTLSCSPISGHRSVSWYQQTPGQGLQFLFEYFSETQRNKGNFPGRFSGRQFSNSRSEMNVSTLELGDSALYLCASSPLATGPTGELFFGEGSRLTVL.